A single sample gave rise to the 18 T cell receptor beta chains below, sequenced in a study of T cell responses to AZD1222 COVID-19 vaccine (dated by TCRdb to the early 2020s). The time point label here, explained by the study, means: baseline before first vaccination. The library was made by the immunoSEQ multiplex PCR assay. What TCRdb holds here is the immuneACCESS table cut down to in-frame rearrangements. Part of the clones is not present; checked against another copy, under half of the missing clones reflect an unresolved V gene, and the others are unexplained. A total of about 130,000 clones appear in this sample, 88% of them only once. About 6% of the sample comes from the top ten. The starting material was peripheral blood, obtained on day 0 of AZD1222 vaccination. These receptors were collected from an adult in good health.

This chain connects TRBV15 to TRBJ2-6, with D possibly being TRBD1 (5 bases). Trimming took 3 bases from V and 2 from J, leaving 8 bases between them. The CDR3 runs 15 residues. Germline assignment: CDR1 LNHNV and CDR2 YYDKDF (reference sequence). The CDR3 DNA follows: TGTGCCACCAGCAGCAGCAGGGCTGGGGCCAACGTCCTGACTTTC. As protein: CATSSSRAGANVLTF.

This clone was observed a handful of times. The chain employs TRBV11-3 and TRBJ1-1; the D gene is possibly TRBD1 (6 bases). This CDR3 is 17 amino acids long. Trimming took off 5 bases at V and 5 bases at J, with 24 bases between the two ends. The germline CDR1 and CDR2 sequences are SGHNT and YENEEA. CDR3 sequence reads: CASSPIPRTARGTEAFF. DNA of the CDR3: TGTGCCAGCAGCCCTATCCCTCGGACAGCCCGTGGGACTGAAGCTTTCTTT.

The chain combines TRBV5-1 with TRBJ2-3, with 9 bases matching TRBD1. This CDR3 contains 14 residues. Germline CDR1 reads SGHRS; CDR2 reads YFSETQ. J gave up 2 bases and V 7 bases, and 5 bases lay outside the gene matches. This CDR3 reads CASCTGGLTDTQYF. CDR3 nucleotides: TGCGCCAGCTGCACAGGGGGCCTCACAGATACGCAGTATTTT.

This clone came up once. The chain couples TRBV19 to TRBJ2-3; perhaps TRBD2 as D (5 bases). Germline CDR1 LNHDA, CDR2 SQIVND (reference sequence). CDR3 length equals 14 residues. Deletions cut 9 bases from V and 2 bases from J, with 15 bases between. The CDR3 sequence is CASRYGDFTDTQYF. The CDR3 DNA follows: TGTGCCAGCCGGTACGGGGATTTCACAGATACGCAGTATTTT.

The chain carries TRBV30 and TRBJ1-1; D is uncertain. Trimming shortened V by 0 bases and J by 0 bases, and 8 bases separated the two germline ends. Germline CDR1 GTSNPN, CDR2 SVGIG (reference sequence). CDR3 length equals 14 residues. The CDR3 sequence: CAWSVPPMNTEAFF. CDR3 sequence (DNA): TGTGCCTGGAGTGTACCTCCTATGAACACTGAAGCTTTCTTT.

The rearrangement joins TRBV11-2 to TRBJ1-2, with D possibly TRBD1 on 6 matching bases. The V gene's germline CDR1 is SGHAT and CDR2 FQNNGV. V lost 4 bases, J lost 8 bases, and 14 bases lay in between. CDR3 length equals 13 residues. CDR3 nucleotide sequence: TGTGCCAGCAGCTCGTCGGGGGCGGGAGGCTACACCTTC. It specifies CASSSSGAGGYTF.

This chain uses TRBV19 with TRBJ1-4; no clear D gene. Looked up from germline, CDR1 is LNHDA and CDR2 is SQIVND (reference sequence). Trimming took 8 bases from V and 8 from J, leaving 18 bases between them. This CDR3 spans 14 amino acids. The CDR3 nucleotides read TGTGCCAGTGGGCCCCTTACGAGGGAGGAAAAACTGTTTTTT. It translates to CASGPLTREEKLFF.

This chain joins TRBV5-6 and TRBJ2-3, with D perhaps TRBD1 (6 bases). The germline V and J ends were trimmed by 3 bases and 9 bases, with 11 bases remaining between them. The CDR3 runs 12 residues. CDR1 is SGHDT and CDR2 is YYEEEE in the germline V gene. CDR3 nucleotides: TGTGCCAGCAGCTCGCAGACAGGAACGCAGTATTTT. Protein: CASSSQTGTQYF.

The chain is built from TRBV25-1 and TRBJ2-3; 8 bases line up with TRBD2. Germline-derived CDR1 and CDR2 are MGHDK and SYGVNS. The V segment lost 1 base and the J segment 5 bases; nucleotides outside the gene matches: 8. This CDR3 contains 16 residues. The DNA of the CDR3 is TGTGCCAGCAGTGAATCTGGGCGGGGGGTGATAGATACGCAGTATTTT. Amino acid sequence: CASSESGRGVIDTQYF.

The V and J genes are TRBV7-8 and TRBJ1-5; 8 positions agree with TRBD1. The CDR3 length is 16 residues. The J segment lost 7 bases and the V segment lost 0 bases, leaving 8 bases of the junction unmatched. The germline V gene has CDR1 SGHVS and CDR2 FQNEAQ. In DNA, the CDR3 is TGTGCCAGCAGCTTAGCTGCGACAGGGGTGGAACAGCCCCAGCATTTT. Protein product: CASSLAATGVEQPQHF.

The chain joins TRBV3-1 (or the pseudogene TRBV3-2) to TRBJ1-6; no definite D call. Trimming left V 0 bases short and J 10 bases short, with 13 bases between. The CDR3 covers 15 residues. Germline CDR1 reads LGHDT; CDR2 reads YNNKEL (reference sequence). CDR3 protein: CASSQDHYDVSPLHF. Here the CDR3 DNA reads TGTGCCAGCAGCCAAGATCATTACGACGTGTCACCCCTCCACTTT.

V usage is TRBV5-1 and J usage is TRBJ2-3, with D unclear. This CDR3 contains 12 residues. CDR1 and CDR2 from the germline V gene are SGHRS and YFSETQ. V dropped 4 bases and J dropped 2 bases, with 5 bases sitting between them. CDR3 nucleotide sequence: TGCGCCAGCAGCCTTCCCACAGATACGCAGTATTTT. It translates to CASSLPTDTQYF.

The chain joins TRBV18 to TRBJ2-1; D may be TRBD1 or TRBD2 (5 bases each). Germline CDR1 reads KGHSH; CDR2 reads LQKENI. Trimming left V 8 bases short and J 9 bases short, with 26 bases between. The CDR3 totals 16 residues. CDR3 amino acids: CASPLVEDNRPGEQFF. The CDR3 bases are TGTGCCAGCCCCCTTGTGGAGGACAACCGCCCGGGTGAGCAGTTCTTC. Supplemented by reference TRBV18 and TRBJ2-1, the full variable domain reads NAGVMQNPRHLVRRRGQEARLRCSPMKGHSHVYWYRQLPEEGLKFMVYLQKENIIDESGMPKERFSAEFPKEGPSILRIQQVVRGDSAAYFCASPLVEDNRPGEQFFGPGTRLTVL.

This clone was counted only a few times. CDR3 bases: TGTGCCAGCAGCCAAGAATGGGTTGGGGCGGGAGGACTCTACGAGCAGTACTTC. Its protein product is CASSQEWVGAGGLYEQYF. The chain recombines TRBV4-2 with TRBJ2-7; the match to TRBD2 covers 8 bases. Per the germline V gene, CDR1 is LGHNA and CDR2 is YNFKEQ. Trimming took 0 bases from V and 3 from J; bases not matched to a gene: 13. This CDR3 region has 18 residues.

The chain carries TRBV5-4 and TRBJ1-2; D unclear. There are 16 residues in the CDR3. Trimming removed 0 bases from V and 0 bases from J, with 12 bases in between. Germline CDR1 and CDR2: SGHNT and YYREEE (reference sequence). The CDR3 is CASSLGQAPANYGYTF. CDR3 DNA: TGTGCCAGCAGCTTGGGTCAGGCCCCAGCTAACTATGGCTACACCTTC.

The chain links TRBV12-5 to TRBJ2-2; 7 bases agree with TRBD2. With V trimmed by 0 bases and J by 3 bases, 10 bases remained unmatched. The germline V gene has CDR1 LGHNT and CDR2 FRNRAP. The CDR3 is 18 residues long. For the CDR3, the DNA is TGTGCTAGTGGTTTGGTACCCTCGGGGGGTATAGACACCGGGGAGCTGTTTTTT. It encodes CASGLVPSGGIDTGELFF.

The gene calls are TRBV2 and TRBJ2-6; the D gene is possibly TRBD1 (6 bases). CDR1 is SNHLY, CDR2 FYNNEI, per germline. This CDR3 contains 16 residues. Trimming removed 5 bases at V and 4 bases at J, with 15 bases between. The CDR3: CASSKITGLGANVLTF. CDR3 coding DNA: TGTGCCAGCAGTAAAATCACAGGGTTAGGGGCCAACGTCCTGACTTTC.

The chain uses TRBV28 and TRBJ2-7; 8 bases agree with TRBD1. Germline V CDR1 and CDR2: MDHEN, SYDVKM. V was clipped by 7 bases and J by 1 base; unmatched bases: 9. CDR3 length equals 15 residues. CDR3 in amino acids: CASTQQGAWSYEQYF. CDR3 DNA sequence: TGTGCCAGCACTCAGCAGGGGGCTTGGTCCTACGAGCAGTACTTC.